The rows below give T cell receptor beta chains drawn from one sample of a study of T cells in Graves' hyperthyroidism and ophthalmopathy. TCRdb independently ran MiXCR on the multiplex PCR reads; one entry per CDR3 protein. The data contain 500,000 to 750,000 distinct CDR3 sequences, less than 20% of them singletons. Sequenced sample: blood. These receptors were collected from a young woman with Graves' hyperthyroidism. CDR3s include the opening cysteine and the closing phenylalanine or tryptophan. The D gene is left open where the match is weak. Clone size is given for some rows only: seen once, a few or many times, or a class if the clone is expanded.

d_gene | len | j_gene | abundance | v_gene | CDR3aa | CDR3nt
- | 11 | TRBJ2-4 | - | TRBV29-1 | CSVEDWNIQYF | TGCAGCGTTGAAGACTGGAACATTCAGTACTTC
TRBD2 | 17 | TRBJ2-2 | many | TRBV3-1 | CASSQSAGTSGSRELFF | TGTGCCAGCAGCCAGTCCGCCGGGACTAGCGGGAGCCGGGAGCTGTTTTTT
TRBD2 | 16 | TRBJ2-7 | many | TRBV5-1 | CASSLFASGTIYEQYF | TGCGCCAGCAGCTTGTTTGCTAGCGGGACGATCTACGAGCAGTACTTC
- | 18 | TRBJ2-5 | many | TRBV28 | CASSLFPIETFEQETQYF | TGTGCCAGCAGTTTATTTCCTATTGAGACATTTGAACAAGAGACCCAGTACTTC
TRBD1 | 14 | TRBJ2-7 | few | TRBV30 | CASSDRGRSYEQYF | TGTGCCAGCAGCGACAGGGGCAGGTCCTACGAGCAGTACTTC
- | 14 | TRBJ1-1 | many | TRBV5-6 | CASSYGGMGTEAFF | TGTGCCAGCAGCTATGGAGGGATGGGAACTGAAGCTTTCTTT
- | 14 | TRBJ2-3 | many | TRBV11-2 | CASSLVGTGDTQYF | TGTGCCAGCAGCTTAGTGGGGACCGGTGATACGCAGTATTTT
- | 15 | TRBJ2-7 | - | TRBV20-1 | CSASTGRPYLYEQYF | TGCAGTGCTTCTACGGGGAGGCCTTACCTCTACGAGCAGTACTTC
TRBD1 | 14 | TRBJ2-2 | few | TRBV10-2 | CASTGTGGIGELFF | TGCGCCAGCACCGGGACAGGGGGAATCGGGGAGCTGTTTTTT
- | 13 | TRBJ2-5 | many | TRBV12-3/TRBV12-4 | CASSTGRRETQYF | TGTGCCAGCAGCACCGGGAGAAGAGAGACCCAGTACTTC
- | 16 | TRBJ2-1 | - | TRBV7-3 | CASSSSGAVSYNEQFF | TGTGCCAGCAGCTCGAGCGGAGCGGTCTCCTACAATGAGCAGTTCTTC
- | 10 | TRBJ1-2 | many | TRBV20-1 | CSARQTGYTF | TGCAGTGCCCGACAGACTGGCTACACCTTC
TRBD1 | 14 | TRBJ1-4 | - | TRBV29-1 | CSVRTGKGNEKLFF | TGCAGCGTGAGGACAGGGAAGGGCAATGAAAAACTGTTTTTT
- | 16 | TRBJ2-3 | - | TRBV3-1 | CASSQVLAASTDTQYF | TGTGCCAGCAGCCAAGTTCTAGCCGCTAGCACAGATACGCAGTATTTT
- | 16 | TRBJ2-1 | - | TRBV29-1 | CSVSVNSGSSYNEQFF | TGCAGCGTTTCCGTAAATAGCGGAAGCTCCTACAATGAGCAGTTCTTC
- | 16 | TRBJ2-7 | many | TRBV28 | CASSAKVFSSPYEQYF | TGTGCCAGCAGCGCTAAGGTTTTTAGCTCACCCTACGAGCAGTACTTC
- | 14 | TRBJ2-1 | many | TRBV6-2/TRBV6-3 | CASSWAAENNEQFF | TGTGCCAGCAGTTGGGCGGCGGAAAACAATGAGCAGTTCTTC
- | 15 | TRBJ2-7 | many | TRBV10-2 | CASSEPQLAAYEQYF | TGCGCCAGCAGTGAGCCCCAACTAGCCGCCTACGAGCAGTACTTC
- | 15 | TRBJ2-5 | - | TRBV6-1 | CASSEQVGVQETQYF | TGTGCCAGCAGTGAACAGGTTGGAGTCCAAGAGACCCAGTACTTC
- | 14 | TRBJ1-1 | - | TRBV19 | CASREAGLNTEAFF | TGTGCCAGTAGGGAGGCAGGGCTAAACACTGAAGCTTTCTTT
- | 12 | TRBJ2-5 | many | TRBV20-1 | CSARWGSETQYF | TGCAGTGCTAGGTGGGGCTCAGAGACCCAGTACTTC
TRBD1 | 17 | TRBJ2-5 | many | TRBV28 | CASRLGQGHIGAETQYF | TGTGCCAGCAGACTCGGACAGGGACATATTGGCGCGGAGACCCAGTACTTC
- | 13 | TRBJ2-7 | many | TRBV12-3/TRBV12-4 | CASSLTETYEQYF | TGTGCCAGCAGTCTGACAGAGACCTACGAGCAGTACTTC
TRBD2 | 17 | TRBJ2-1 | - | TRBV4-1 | CASSPQLAGAAYNEQFF | TGCGCCAGCAGCCCTCAACTAGCGGGAGCGGCCTACAATGAGCAGTTCTTC
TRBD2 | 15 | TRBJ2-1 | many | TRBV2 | CASSWTSGSYNEQFF | TGTGCCAGCAGTTGGACTAGCGGGAGCTACAATGAGCAGTTCTTC
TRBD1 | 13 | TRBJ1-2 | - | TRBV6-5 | CASSYTGGFGYTF | TGTGCCAGCAGTTACACAGGGGGTTTTGGCTACACCTTC
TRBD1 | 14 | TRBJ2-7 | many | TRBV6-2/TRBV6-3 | CASRSGTGTYEQYF | TGTGCCAGCAGGTCCGGGACAGGGACCTACGAGCAGTACTTC
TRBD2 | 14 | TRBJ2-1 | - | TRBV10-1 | CASSSSGSRYEQFF | TGCGCCAGCAGCTCTAGCGGGAGTAGGTATGAGCAGTTCTTC
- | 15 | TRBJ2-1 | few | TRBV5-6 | CASSSRPGSYNEQFF | TGTGCCAGCAGCTCGAGGCCGGGCTCCTACAATGAGCAGTTCTTC
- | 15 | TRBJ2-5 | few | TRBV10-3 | CAISGEGGGQETQYF | TGTGCCATCAGTGGGGAGGGAGGGGGACAAGAGACCCAGTACTTC
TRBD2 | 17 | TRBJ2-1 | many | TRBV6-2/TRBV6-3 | CASSYRSPSGSYNEQFF | TGTGCCAGCAGTTATCGGTCGCCTAGCGGTTCCTACAATGAGCAGTTCTTC
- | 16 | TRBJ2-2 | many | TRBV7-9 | CASSRLGTPNTGELFF | TGTGCCAGCAGCCGCCTGGGGACTCCTAACACCGGGGAGCTGTTTTTT
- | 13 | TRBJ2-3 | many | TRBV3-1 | CASSRRSTDTQYF | TGTGCCAGCAGCCGACGGAGCACAGATACGCAGTATTTT
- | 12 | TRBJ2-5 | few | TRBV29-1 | CSVVPNQETQYF | TGCAGCGTTGTCCCAAACCAAGAGACCCAGTACTTC
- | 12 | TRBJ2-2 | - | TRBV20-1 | CSVPRGAGELFF | TGCAGTGTCCCCCGGGGCGCCGGGGAGCTGTTTTTT
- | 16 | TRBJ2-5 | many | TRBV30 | CAWSVKDDLRGETQYF | TGTGCCTGGAGTGTTAAGGACGACTTACGAGGAGAGACCCAGTACTTC
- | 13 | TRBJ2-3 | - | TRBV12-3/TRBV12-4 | CASTLLGGDTQYF | TGTGCCAGCACTCTATTGGGGGGCGATACGCAGTATTTT
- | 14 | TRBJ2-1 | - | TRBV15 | CATSDGRSYNEQFF | TGTGCCACCAGCGACGGACGGTCCTACAATGAGCAGTTCTTC
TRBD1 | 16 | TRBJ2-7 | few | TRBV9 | CASSPRGSPLDVEQYF | TGTGCCAGCAGCCCCAGGGGGTCCCCCCTTGATGTAGAGCAGTACTTC
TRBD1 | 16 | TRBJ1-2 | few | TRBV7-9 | CASSLRKGQTDYGYTF | TGTGCCAGCAGCTTACGAAAGGGACAGACGGACTATGGCTACACCTTC
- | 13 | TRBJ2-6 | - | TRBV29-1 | CSVAYDLGNVLTF | TGCAGCGTTGCGTACGATCTGGGCAACGTCCTGACTTTC
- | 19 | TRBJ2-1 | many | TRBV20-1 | CSARVLGGISLAYNNEQFF | TGCAGTGCTAGAGTTCTTGGGGGGATATCGCTAGCGTATAACAATGAGCAGTTCTTC
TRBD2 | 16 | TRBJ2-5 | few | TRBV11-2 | CASSLELAGAQETQYF | TGTGCCAGCAGCTTAGAACTAGCGGGAGCGCAAGAGACCCAGTACTTC
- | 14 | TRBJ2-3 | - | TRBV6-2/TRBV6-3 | CASSYRAGTDTQYF | TGTGCCAGCAGTTACCGAGCGGGCACAGATACGCAGTATTTT
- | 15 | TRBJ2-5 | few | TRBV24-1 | CATSDFESGIETQYF | TGTGCCACCAGTGATTTCGAATCAGGGATAGAGACCCAGTACTTC
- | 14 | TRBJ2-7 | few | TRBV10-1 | CASSGGLGSYEQYF | TGCGCCAGCAGTGGGGGGCTTGGGAGCTACGAGCAGTACTTC
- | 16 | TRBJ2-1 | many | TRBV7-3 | CASSLMGESSYNEQFF | TGTGCCAGCAGCTTAATGGGGGAGAGCTCCTACAATGAGCAGTTCTTC
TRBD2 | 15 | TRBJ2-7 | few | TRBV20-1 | CSARPLPGLAYEQYF | TGCAGTGCTAGACCACTCCCGGGACTAGCCTACGAGCAGTACTTC
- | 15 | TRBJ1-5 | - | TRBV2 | CASSVTGNANQPQHF | TGTGCCAGCAGTGTTACAGGAAACGCAAATCAGCCCCAGCATTTT
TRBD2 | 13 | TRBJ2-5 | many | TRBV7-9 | CASNLAGPETQYF | TGTGCCAGCAATCTAGCGGGACCAGAGACCCAGTACTTC
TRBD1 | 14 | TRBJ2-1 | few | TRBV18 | CASSRMDRYNEQFF | TGTGCCAGCTCACGGATGGACAGGTACAATGAGCAGTTCTTC
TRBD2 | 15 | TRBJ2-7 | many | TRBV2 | CASRLGLAGVHEQYF | TGTGCCAGCAGGTTAGGGCTAGCGGGAGTCCACGAGCAGTACTTC
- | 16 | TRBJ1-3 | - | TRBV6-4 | CASSEAFGISGNTIYF | TGTGCCAGCAGTGAAGCGTTCGGGATCTCTGGAAACACCATATATTTT
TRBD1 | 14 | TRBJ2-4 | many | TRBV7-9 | CASSDTGGENIQYF | TGTGCCAGCAGTGACACAGGGGGCGAAAACATTCAGTACTTC
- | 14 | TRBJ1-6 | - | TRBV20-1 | CSARPGVLNSPLHF | TGCAGTGCCCGCCCGGGGGTTCTTAATTCACCCCTCCACTTT